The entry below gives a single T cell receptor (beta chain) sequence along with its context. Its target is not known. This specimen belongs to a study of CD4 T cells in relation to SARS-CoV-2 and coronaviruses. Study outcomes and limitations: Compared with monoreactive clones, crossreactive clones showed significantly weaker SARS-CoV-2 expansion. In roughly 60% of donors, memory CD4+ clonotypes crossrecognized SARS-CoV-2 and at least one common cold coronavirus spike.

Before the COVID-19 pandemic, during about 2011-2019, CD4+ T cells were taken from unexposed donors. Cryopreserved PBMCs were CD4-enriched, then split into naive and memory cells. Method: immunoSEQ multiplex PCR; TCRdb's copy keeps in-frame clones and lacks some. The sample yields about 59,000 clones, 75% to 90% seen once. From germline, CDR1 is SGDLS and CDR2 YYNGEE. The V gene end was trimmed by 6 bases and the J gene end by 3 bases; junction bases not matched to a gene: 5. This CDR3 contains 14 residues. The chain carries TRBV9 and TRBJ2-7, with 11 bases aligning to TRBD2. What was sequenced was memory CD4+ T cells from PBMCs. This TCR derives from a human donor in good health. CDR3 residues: CASTPGLADYEQYF. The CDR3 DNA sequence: TGTGCCAGCACTCCGGGACTAGCGGACTACGAGCAGTACTTC.